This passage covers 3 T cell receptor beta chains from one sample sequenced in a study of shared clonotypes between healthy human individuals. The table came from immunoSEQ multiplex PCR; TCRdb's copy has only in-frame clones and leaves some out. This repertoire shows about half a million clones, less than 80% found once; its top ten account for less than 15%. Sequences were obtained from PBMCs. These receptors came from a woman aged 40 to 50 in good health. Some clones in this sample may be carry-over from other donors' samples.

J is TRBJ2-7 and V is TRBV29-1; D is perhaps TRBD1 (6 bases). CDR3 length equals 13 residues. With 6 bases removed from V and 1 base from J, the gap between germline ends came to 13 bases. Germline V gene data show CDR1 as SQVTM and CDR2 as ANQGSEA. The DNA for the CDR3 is TGCAGCGTGGCGGCTACAGGGTCCTACGAGCAGTACTTC. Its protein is CSVAATGSYEQYF.

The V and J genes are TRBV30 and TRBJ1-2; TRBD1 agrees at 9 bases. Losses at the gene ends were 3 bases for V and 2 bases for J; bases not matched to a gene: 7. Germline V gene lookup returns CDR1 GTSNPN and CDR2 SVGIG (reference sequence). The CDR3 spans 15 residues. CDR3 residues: CAWRDTGGANYGYTF. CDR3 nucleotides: TGTGCCTGGAGGGACACAGGGGGCGCAAACTATGGCTACACCTTC.

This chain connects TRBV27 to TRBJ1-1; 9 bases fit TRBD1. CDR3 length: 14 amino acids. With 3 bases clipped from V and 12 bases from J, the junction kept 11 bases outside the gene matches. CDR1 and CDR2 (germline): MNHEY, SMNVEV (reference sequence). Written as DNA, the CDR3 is TGTGCCAGCAGTTTTCAGGGACAGGGCTATTCCTCTTTCTTT. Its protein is CASSFQGQGYSSFF.